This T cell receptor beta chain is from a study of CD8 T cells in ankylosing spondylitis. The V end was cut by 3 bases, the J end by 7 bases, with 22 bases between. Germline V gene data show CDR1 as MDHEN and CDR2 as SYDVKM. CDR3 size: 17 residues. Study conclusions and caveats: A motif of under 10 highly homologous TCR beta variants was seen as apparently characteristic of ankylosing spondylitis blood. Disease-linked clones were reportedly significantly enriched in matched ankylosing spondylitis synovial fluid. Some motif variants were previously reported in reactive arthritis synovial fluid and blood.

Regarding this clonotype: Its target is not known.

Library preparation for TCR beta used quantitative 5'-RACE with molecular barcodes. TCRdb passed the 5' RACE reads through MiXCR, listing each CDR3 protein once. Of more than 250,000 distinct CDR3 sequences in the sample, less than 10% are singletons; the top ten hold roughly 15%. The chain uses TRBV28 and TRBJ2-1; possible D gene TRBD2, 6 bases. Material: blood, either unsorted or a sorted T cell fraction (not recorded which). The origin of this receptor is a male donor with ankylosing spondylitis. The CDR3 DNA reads TGTGCCAGCAGTTTCCTCGGAGATGCAAGTCGGGGGAATGAGCAGTTCTTC. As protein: CASSFLGDASRGNEQFF.